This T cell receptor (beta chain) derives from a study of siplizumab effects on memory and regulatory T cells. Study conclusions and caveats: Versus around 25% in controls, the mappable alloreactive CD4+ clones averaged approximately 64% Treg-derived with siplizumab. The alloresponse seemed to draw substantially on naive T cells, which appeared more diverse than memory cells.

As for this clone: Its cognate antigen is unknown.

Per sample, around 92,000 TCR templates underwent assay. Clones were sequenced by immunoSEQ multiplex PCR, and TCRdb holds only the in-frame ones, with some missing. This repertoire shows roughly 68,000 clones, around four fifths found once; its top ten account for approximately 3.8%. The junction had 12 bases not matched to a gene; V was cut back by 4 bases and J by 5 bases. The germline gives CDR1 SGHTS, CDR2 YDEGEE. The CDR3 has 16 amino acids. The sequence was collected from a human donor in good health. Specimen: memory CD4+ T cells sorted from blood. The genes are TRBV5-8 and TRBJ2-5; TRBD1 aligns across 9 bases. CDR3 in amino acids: CASSRRAGTGRETQYF. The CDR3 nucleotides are TGTGCCAGCAGCAGAAGAGCCGGGACAGGGAGGGAGACCCAGTACTTC.